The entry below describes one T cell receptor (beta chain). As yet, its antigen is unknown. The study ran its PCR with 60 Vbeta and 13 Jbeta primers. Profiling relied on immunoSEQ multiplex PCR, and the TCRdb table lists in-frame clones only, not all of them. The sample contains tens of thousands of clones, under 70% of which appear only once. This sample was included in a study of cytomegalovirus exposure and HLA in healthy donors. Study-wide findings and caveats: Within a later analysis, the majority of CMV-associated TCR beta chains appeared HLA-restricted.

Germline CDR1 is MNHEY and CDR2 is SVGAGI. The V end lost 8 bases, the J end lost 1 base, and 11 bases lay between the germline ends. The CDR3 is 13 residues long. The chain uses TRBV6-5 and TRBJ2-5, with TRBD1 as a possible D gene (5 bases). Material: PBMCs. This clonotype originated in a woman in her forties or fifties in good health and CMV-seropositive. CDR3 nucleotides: TGTGCCAGCTCAAGGGGTCTCCAAGAGACCCAGTACTTC. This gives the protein CASSRGLQETQYF.